A single sample is the source of the 32 T cell receptor beta chains below, sequenced in a study of shared clonotypes between healthy human individuals. TCRdb's table, derived via immunoSEQ multiplex PCR, lists solely in-frame clones and lacks some. The sample shows 2,500,000 or so clones, more than 80% of them seen only once. The specimen sequenced was naive CD4+ T cells sorted from blood. Subset of the sample: CD45RA+ positively selected. These receptors all come from a man younger than 35 in good health.

Comment on this clone: The sample has other DNA sequences that encode this CDR3 too. The rearrangement joins TRBV5-1 to TRBJ2-3; 8 nucleotides agree with TRBD2. The CDR3 has 16 amino acids. Germline trimming cut 0 bases from V and 1 base from J; bases unmatched to any gene: 4. CDR1 and CDR2 from the germline V gene are SGHRS and YFSETQ. CDR3 DNA: TGCGCCAGCAGCTTGGGTGGTAGCGGGGGCACAGATACGCAGTATTTT. Protein: CASSLGGSGGTDTQYF.

The CDR3 reads CASRPEQGARRAQYF. The CDR3 DNA follows: TGCGCCAGCAGACCAGAACAGGGGGCGCGACGGGCCCAGTACTTC. The rearrangement uses TRBV5-1 and TRBJ2-5; 9 nucleotides line up with TRBD1. CDR1 and CDR2 from the germline V gene are SGHRS and YFSETQ. There are 15 residues in the CDR3. J was trimmed by 9 bases and V by 5 bases; bases with no gene match: 14.

CDR3 coding DNA: TGTGCCAGCAGTCCTACTTGGGGGGGGATTGGCGGCTACACCTTC. It codes for CASSPTWGGIGGYTF. This sequence joins TRBV27 and TRBJ1-2; a possible D gene is TRBD1 (5 bases). With 5 bases removed from V and 8 bases from J, the gap between germline ends came to 21 bases. Per the germline V gene, CDR1 is MNHEY and CDR2 is SMNVEV (reference sequence). CDR3 size: 15 residues.

The chain combines TRBV11-1 with TRBJ2-5; possibly TRBD2 for D (5 bases). V was clipped by 5 bases and J by 5 bases, with 18 bases between them. Per the germline V gene, CDR1 is SGHAT and CDR2 is FQDESV (reference sequence). The length of the CDR3 is 15 residues. CDR3 residues: CASSPTGLSAETQYF. CDR3 DNA: TGTGCCAGCAGCCCTACCGGACTCTCGGCGGAGACCCAGTACTTC.

CDR3 amino acids: CSVALSGGGGETQYF. The CDR3 bases are TGCAGCGTCGCCCTTTCTGGGGGAGGGGGAGAGACCCAGTACTTC. The J gene is TRBJ2-5, the V gene TRBV29-1; a weak D match, TRBD2 (7 bases). Trimming pared 6 bases from V and 4 bases from J, leaving 21 bases between. Per germline, CDR1 SQVTM and CDR2 ANQGSEA. This CDR3 is 15 amino acids long. The whole variable domain, remainder taken from reference TRBV29-1 and TRBJ2-5, is SAVISQKPSRDICQRGTSLTIQCQVDSQVTMMFWYRQQPGQSLTLIATANQGSEATYESGFVIDKFPISRPNLTFSTLTVSNMSPEDSSIYLCSVALSGGGGETQYFGPGTRLLVL.

CDR3 coding DNA: TGTGCCAGCAGCTCCTCCCCCTCCGGAACCCTCCACTTT. Residues: CASSSSPSGTLHF. J is TRBJ1-6 and V is TRBV7-9; D gene unclear. CDR1 SEHNR and CDR2 FQNEAQ come from the germline V gene (reference sequence). V was pared by 4 bases and J by 14 bases, with 15 bases between. CDR3 length: 13 amino acids.

The chain couples TRBV30 to TRBJ2-2, with no clear D. Trimming took off 0 bases at V and 0 bases at J, with 11 bases between the two ends. This CDR3 comprises 16 residues. Per germline, CDR1 GTSNPN and CDR2 SVGIG (reference sequence). CDR3 loop: CAWSVVRNSNTGELFF. CDR3 in DNA: TGTGCCTGGAGTGTCGTAAGAAACTCGAACACCGGGGAGCTGTTTTTT.

Details on this clone: Other DNA sequences of this sample code for an identical CDR3. J is TRBJ2-7 and V is TRBV5-6; 7 bases align to TRBD1. CDR3 size: 14 residues. With V trimmed by 4 bases and J by 2 bases, 6 bases remained unmatched. Germline V gene lookup returns CDR1 SGHDT and CDR2 YYEEEE. CDR3 loop: CASSLLDRAYEQYF. The CDR3 DNA reads TGTGCCAGCAGCCTCCTCGACAGGGCCTACGAGCAGTACTTC.

The chain combines TRBV7-2 with TRBJ2-7; D is tentatively TRBD1 or TRBD2 (5 bases each). In germline, CDR1 is SGHTA, CDR2 FQGNSA. This CDR3 spans 17 amino acids. V was cut by 5 bases and J by 3 bases, with 23 bases left in between. This CDR3 is CASSRPSRGAGVYEQYF. For the CDR3, the DNA is TGTGCCAGCAGCCGCCCTTCCCGGGGCGCGGGTGTCTACGAGCAGTACTTC.

This chain links TRBV28 with TRBJ1-4; D gene ambiguous. Looked up from germline, CDR1 is MDHEN and CDR2 is SYDVKM. The V and J ends lost 4 bases and 4 bases respectively, with 13 bases between them. This CDR3 is 15 amino acids long. The CDR3 sequence is CASSSYSPGNEKLFF. CDR3 DNA sequence: TGTGCCAGCAGTTCCTACAGTCCCGGTAATGAAAAACTGTTTTTT.

Only one count was recorded for this clone. The junction differs from germline at one of its ends, possibly a read error. The V and J genes are TRBV28 and TRBJ2-7; 9 bases align to TRBD1. This CDR3 spans 17 amino acids. Germline V lookup: CDR1 MDHEN, CDR2 SYDVKM. CDR3 sequence (DNA): TGTGCCAGCAGTCCGGGGTTTCTCACCGGGACAGGGTCCCACCACGGCTTC. It codes for CASSPGFLTGTGSHHGF.

This chain joins TRBV18 and TRBJ2-1, with 9 positions matching TRBD1. The V gene's germline CDR1 is KGHSH and CDR2 LQKENI. With 3 bases clipped from V and 9 bases from J, the junction kept 9 bases outside the gene matches. The CDR3 sequence is 15 residues long. This CDR3 reads CASSPGQGSSREQFF. The CDR3 coding sequence is TGTGCCAGCTCACCTGGACAGGGGAGTTCACGTGAGCAGTTCTTC.

V and J are TRBV29-1 and TRBJ1-1; 9 positions match TRBD1. This CDR3 contains 14 residues. CDR1 and CDR2 from the germline V gene are SQVTM and ANQGSEA. With V trimmed by 5 bases and J by 1 base, 5 bases remained unmatched. CDR3 protein: CSVSTTGGNTEAFF. CDR3 nucleotide sequence: TGCAGCGTTTCTACGACAGGGGGGAACACTGAAGCTTTCTTT.

V gene TRBV5-4 combines with J gene TRBJ1-1; the D is unclear. The CDR3 contains 14 residues. Trimming removed 4 bases at V and 2 bases at J, with 12 bases between. Germline V gene sequence: CDR1 SGHNT, CDR2 YYREEE (reference sequence). CDR3 in amino acids: CASSPETVNTEAFF. The CDR3 DNA reads TGTGCCAGCAGCCCAGAGACGGTTAACACTGAAGCTTTCTTT.

The gene calls are TRBV6-4 and TRBJ2-2; TRBD1 aligns across 8 bases. The CDR3 is made up of 13 amino acids. The germline CDR1 and CDR2 sequences are MRHNA and SNTAGT. With 5 bases clipped from V and 8 bases from J, the junction kept 4 bases outside the gene matches. CDR3 region: CASSMDRAGELFF. The CDR3 nucleotides read TGTGCCAGCAGTATGGACAGGGCTGGGGAGCTGTTTTTT.

The chain employs TRBV29-1 and TRBJ1-1; D gene ambiguous. V was clipped by 2 bases and J by 2 bases, with 12 bases between them. In germline, CDR1 is SQVTM, CDR2 ANQGSEA. CDR3 length: 14 residues. The CDR3 bases are TGCAGCGTTGAATATGCGGAGGCAAACACTGAAGCTTTCTTT. It specifies CSVEYAEANTEAFF.

The chain couples TRBV19 to TRBJ1-5, with TRBD1 matching over 9 bases. The CDR3 consists of 16 residues. V shed 5 bases and J 3 bases; nucleotides not matched to a gene: 8. Germline loops: CDR1 LNHDA, CDR2 SQIVND (reference sequence). The CDR3 DNA sequence: TGTGCCAGTAGTGGACCGGGGACAGGGATCAATCAGCCCCAGCATTTT. Protein product: CASSGPGTGINQPQHF.

This rearrangement joins TRBV10-3 to TRBJ1-4, with D tentatively TRBD1 (5 bases). The V gene's germline CDR1 is ENHRY and CDR2 SYGVKD. The CDR3 has 13 amino acids. Trimming pared 11 bases from V and 0 bases from J, leaving 10 bases between. The DNA of the CDR3 is TGTGCCGCACGGGGGGCAACTAATGAAAAACTGTTTTTT. This gives the protein CAARGATNEKLFF.

V gene TRBV6-1 combines with J gene TRBJ1-4; unclear D gene. The germline CDR1 and CDR2 sequences are MNHNS and SASEGT. This CDR3 has 12 residues. Trimming pared 6 bases from V and 7 bases from J, leaving 9 bases between. The CDR3 DNA reads as TGTGCCAGCAGCAGCGGAAGTGAAAAACTGTTTTTT. Translated: CASSSGSEKLFF.

V and J are TRBV18 and TRBJ1-4; 7 positions match TRBD1. The germline V gene has CDR1 KGHSH and CDR2 LQKENI. The CDR3 covers 16 residues. V was pared by 3 bases and J by 1 base, with 5 bases of the junction left unmatched. Written as DNA, the CDR3 is TGTGCCAGCTCACCCAGACAGGGTGGAACTAATGAAAAACTGTTTTTT. This sequence encodes CASSPRQGGTNEKLFF.

The rearrangement uses TRBV5-4 and TRBJ2-2; D remains ambiguous. Looked up from germline, CDR1 is SGHNT and CDR2 is YYREEE (reference sequence). This CDR3 is built from 12 residues. V was shortened by 4 bases and J by 4 bases, with 5 bases between the two germline ends. The CDR3 DNA follows: TGTGCCAGCAGCACACTCACCGGGGAGCTGTTTTTT. It yields the protein CASSTLTGELFF.

This sequence joins TRBV29-1 and TRBJ2-5; 12 bases align to TRBD2. This CDR3 has 15 residues. The trim removed 6 bases at V and 4 bases at J, leaving 9 bases unmatched. Germline CDR1 is SQVTM and CDR2 is ANQGSEA. The CDR3 spells CSVGLAGTLIETQYF. Written as DNA, the CDR3 is TGCAGCGTCGGACTAGCGGGGACCCTGATAGAGACCCAGTACTTC.

This rearrangement joins TRBV6-6 to TRBJ1-2; no clear D gene. CDR1 is MNHNY, CDR2 SVGAGI, per germline (reference sequence). V was pared by 7 bases and J by 4 bases, with 19 bases between. The CDR3 runs to 15 residues. This CDR3 reads CASIREVGEIYGYTF. In DNA form, the CDR3 reads TGTGCCAGCATCCGGGAGGTTGGGGAGATCTATGGCTACACCTTC.

J is TRBJ1-2 and V is TRBV21-1. TRBV21-1 is assigned pseudogene status. The CDR3 totals 18 residues. The CDR3 reads CASSKGRRGQNPFYGYTF. For the CDR3, the DNA is TGTGCCAGCAGCAAAGGGAGGAGAGGGCAAAATCCTTTCTATGGCTACACCTTC.

J is TRBJ2-7 and V is TRBV5-4, with D perhaps TRBD1 (5 bases). With 4 bases removed from V and 0 bases from J, the gap between germline ends came to 14 bases. This CDR3 is built from 15 residues. The germline V gene has CDR1 SGHNT and CDR2 YYREEE (reference sequence). The chain's CDR3 is CASSPGSLGSYEQYF. The CDR3, as DNA: TGTGCCAGCAGCCCAGGGTCCCTAGGCTCCTACGAGCAGTACTTC.

The V and J genes are TRBV6-5 and TRBJ2-5; possible D gene TRBD2, 6 bases. The CDR3 is 15 amino acids. The ends were cut back, 0 bases at V and 5 bases at J, with 13 bases in the middle. The germline gives CDR1 MNHEY, CDR2 SVGAGI. The CDR3 loop is CASSYSMLARETQYF. In nucleotides, the CDR3 is TGTGCCAGCAGTTACTCGATGCTAGCGCGGGAGACCCAGTACTTC.

V gene TRBV6-5 combines with J gene TRBJ2-3, with TRBD2 identical over 9 bases. V trimming: 8 bases; J trimming: 5 bases; junction bases outside the gene matches: 8. The CDR3 is 14 amino acids. CDR1 is MNHEY, CDR2 SVGAGI, per germline. The CDR3 sequence is CASGSGGIEDTQYF. The DNA of the CDR3 is TGTGCCAGCGGTAGCGGGGGAATTGAAGATACGCAGTATTTT.

The chain carries TRBV6-6 and TRBJ1-1; 9 nucleotides line up with TRBD1. The CDR3 covers 12 residues. Germline CDR1 MNHNY, CDR2 SVGAGI (reference sequence). V lost 2 bases and J lost 11; bases outside the gene matches: 3. The CDR3 loop is CASSYRDRDAFF. The CDR3, as DNA: TGTGCCAGCAGTTACAGGGACAGGGACGCTTTCTTT.

The rearrangement joins TRBV5-6 to TRBJ2-1, with TRBD2 identical over 8 bases. Germline values: CDR1 SGHDT, CDR2 YYEEEE. The CDR3 is made up of 15 amino acids. With 0 bases clipped from V and 6 bases from J, the junction kept 5 bases outside the gene matches. The CDR3 sequence: CASSLALLAGNEQFF. In DNA form, the CDR3 reads TGTGCCAGCAGCTTGGCCCTCCTAGCGGGCAATGAGCAGTTCTTC.

The chain has TRBV28 and TRBJ2-1; the D gene is possibly TRBD2 (7 bases). Trimming cost V 8 bases and J 2 bases, with 19 bases left between them. The CDR3 runs 16 residues. Germline CDR1 MDHEN, CDR2 SYDVKM. The CDR3 loop is CASGQGGGGTYNEQFF. The CDR3 DNA sequence: TGTGCCAGCGGACAAGGGGGAGGGGGGACCTACAATGAGCAGTTCTTC. Drawing the rest from reference TRBV28 and TRBJ2-1, the complete variable domain is DVKVTQSSRYLVKRTGEKVFLECVQDMDHENMFWYRQDPGLGLRLIYFSYDVKMKEKGDIPEGYSVSREKKERFSLILESASTNQTSMYLCASGQGGGGTYNEQFFGPGTRLTVL.

This clone has just one count. CDR3 amino acids: CASTPDRLAKNIQYF. The CDR3 coding sequence is TGTGCCAGCACCCCGGACCGGCTAGCCAAAAACATTCAGTACTTC. The J gene is TRBJ2-4, the V gene TRBV6-5; no clear D gene. Germline V gives CDR1 MNHEY, CDR2 SVGAGI. V lost 7 bases to trimming and J lost 0 bases, with 13 bases between them. This CDR3 contains 15 residues.

This clone came up once. The chain uses TRBV6-1 and TRBJ2-7; D gene unclear. The CDR3 extends over 13 amino acids. V was cut by 3 bases and J by 3 bases, with 9 bases left in between. Germline loops: CDR1 MNHNS, CDR2 SASEGT. The CDR3 protein is CASSDQAYYEQYF. CDR3 nucleotide sequence: TGTGCCAGCAGTGATCAAGCCTACTACGAGCAGTACTTC.